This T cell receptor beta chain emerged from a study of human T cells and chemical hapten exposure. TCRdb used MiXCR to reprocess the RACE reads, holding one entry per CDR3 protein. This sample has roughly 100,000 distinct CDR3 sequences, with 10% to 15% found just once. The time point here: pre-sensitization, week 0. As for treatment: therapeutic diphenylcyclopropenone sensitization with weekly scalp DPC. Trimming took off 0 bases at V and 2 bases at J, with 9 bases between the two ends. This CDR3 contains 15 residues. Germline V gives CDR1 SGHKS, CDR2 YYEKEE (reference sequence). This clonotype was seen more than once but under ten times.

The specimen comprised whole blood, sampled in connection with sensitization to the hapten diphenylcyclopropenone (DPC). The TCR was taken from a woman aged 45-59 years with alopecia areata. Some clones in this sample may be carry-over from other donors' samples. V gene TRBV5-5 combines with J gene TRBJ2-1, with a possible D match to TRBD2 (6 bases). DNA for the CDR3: TGTGCCAGCAGCTTGGAACTAGCAACCTACAATGAGCAGTTCTTC. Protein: CASSLELATYNEQFF.